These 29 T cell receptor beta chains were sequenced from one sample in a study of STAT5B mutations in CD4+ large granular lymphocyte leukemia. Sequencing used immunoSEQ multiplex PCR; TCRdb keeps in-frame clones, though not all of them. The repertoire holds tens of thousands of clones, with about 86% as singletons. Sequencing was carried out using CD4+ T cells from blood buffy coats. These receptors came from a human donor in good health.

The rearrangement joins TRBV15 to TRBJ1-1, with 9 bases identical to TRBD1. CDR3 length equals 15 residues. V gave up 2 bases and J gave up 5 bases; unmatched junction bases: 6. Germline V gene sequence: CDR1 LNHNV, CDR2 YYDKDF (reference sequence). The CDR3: CATSRTTGGWTEAFF. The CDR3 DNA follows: TGTGCCACCAGCAGAACAACAGGGGGCTGGACTGAAGCTTTCTTT.

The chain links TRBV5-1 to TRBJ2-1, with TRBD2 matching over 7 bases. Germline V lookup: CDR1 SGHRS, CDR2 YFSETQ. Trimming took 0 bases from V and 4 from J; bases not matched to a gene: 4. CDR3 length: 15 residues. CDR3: CASSLVGGTYNEQFF. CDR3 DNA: TGCGCCAGCAGCTTGGTGGGGGGGACTTACAATGAGCAGTTCTTC.

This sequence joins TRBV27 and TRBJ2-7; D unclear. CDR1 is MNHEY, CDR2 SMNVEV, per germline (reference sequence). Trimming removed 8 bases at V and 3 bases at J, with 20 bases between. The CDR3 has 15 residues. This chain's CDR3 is CASRVRGPEYYEQYF. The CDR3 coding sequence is TGTGCCAGCCGTGTGCGTGGCCCGGAGTACTACGAGCAGTACTTC.

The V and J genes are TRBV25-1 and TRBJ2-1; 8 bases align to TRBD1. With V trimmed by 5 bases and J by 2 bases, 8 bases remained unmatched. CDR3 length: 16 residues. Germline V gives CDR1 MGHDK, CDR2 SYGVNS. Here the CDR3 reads CASSSRTGTPYNEQFF. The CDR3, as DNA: TGTGCCAGCAGTAGTCGGACAGGGACACCCTACAATGAGCAGTTCTTC.

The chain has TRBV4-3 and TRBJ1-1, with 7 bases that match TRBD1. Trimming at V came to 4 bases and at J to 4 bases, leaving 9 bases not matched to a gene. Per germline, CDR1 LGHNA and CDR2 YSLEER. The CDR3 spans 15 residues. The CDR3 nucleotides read TGCGCCAGCAGCCGTTTGACAGGGCTATTCACTGAAGCTTTCTTT. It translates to CASSRLTGLFTEAFF.

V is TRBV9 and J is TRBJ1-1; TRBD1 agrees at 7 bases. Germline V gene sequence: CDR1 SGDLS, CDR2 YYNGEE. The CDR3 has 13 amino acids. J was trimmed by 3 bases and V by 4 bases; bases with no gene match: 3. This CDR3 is CASSLQGYTEAFF. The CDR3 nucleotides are TGTGCCAGCAGCCTACAGGGGTACACTGAAGCTTTCTTT.

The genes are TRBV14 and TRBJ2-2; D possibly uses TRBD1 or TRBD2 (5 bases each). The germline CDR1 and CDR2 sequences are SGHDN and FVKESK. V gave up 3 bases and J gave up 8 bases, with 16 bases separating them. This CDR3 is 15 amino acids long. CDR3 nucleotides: TGTGCCAGCAGCCAGCCGGGACCTTCAAGGGGGGAGCTGTTTTTT. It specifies CASSQPGPSRGELFF.

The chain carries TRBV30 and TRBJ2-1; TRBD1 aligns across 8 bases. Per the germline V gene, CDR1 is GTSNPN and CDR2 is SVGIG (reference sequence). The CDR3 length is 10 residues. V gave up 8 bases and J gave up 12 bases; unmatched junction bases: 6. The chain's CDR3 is CAGQGWGQFF. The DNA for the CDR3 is TGTGCCGGACAGGGTTGGGGGCAGTTCTTC. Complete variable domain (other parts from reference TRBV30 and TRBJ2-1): SQTIHQWPATLVQPVGSPLSLECTVEGTSNPNLYWYRQAAGRGLQLLFYSVGIGQISSEVPQNLSASRPQDRQFILSSKKLLLSDSGFYLCAGQGWGQFFGPGTRLTVL.

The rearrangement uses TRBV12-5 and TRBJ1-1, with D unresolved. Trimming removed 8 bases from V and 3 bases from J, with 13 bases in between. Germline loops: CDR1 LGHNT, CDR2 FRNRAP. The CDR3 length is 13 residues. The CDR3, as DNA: TGTGCTAGTCTACCTGAAGGGTACACTGAAGCTTTCTTT. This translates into CASLPEGYTEAFF.

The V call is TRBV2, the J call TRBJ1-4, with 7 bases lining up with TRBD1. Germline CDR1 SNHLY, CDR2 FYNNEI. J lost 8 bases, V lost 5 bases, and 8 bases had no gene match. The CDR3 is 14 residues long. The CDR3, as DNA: TGTGCCAGCAGTCCGGGACAGATGCGGGAAAAACTGTTTTTT. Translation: CASSPGQMREKLFF.

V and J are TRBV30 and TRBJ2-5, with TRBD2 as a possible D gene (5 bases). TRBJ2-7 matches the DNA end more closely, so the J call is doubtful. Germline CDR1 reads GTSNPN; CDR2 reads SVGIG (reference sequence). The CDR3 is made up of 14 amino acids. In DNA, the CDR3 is TGTGCCTGGAGGAAGCTTGGGAGCTCCTACGAGCAGTACTTC. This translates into CAWRKLGSSYEQYF.

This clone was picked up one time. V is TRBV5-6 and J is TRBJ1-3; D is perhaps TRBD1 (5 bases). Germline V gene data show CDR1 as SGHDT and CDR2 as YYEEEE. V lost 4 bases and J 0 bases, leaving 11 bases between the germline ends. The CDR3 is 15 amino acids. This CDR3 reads CASSNQGNSGNTIYF. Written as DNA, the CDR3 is TGTGCCAGCAGCAATCAGGGAAACTCTGGAAACACCATATATTTT.

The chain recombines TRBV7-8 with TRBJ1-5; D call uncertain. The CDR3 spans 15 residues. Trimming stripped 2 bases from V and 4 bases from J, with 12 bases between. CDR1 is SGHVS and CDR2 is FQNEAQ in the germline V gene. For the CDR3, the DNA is TGTGCCAGCAGCTTAACTGGCACCCAGAATCAGCCCCAGCATTTT. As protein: CASSLTGTQNQPQHF.

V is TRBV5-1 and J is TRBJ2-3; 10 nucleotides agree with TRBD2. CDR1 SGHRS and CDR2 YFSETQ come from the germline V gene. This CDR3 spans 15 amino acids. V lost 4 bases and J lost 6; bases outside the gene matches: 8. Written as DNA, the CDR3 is TGCGCCAGCAGCATGTTAGCGGGAGGTTCCGATACGCAGTATTTT. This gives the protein CASSMLAGGSDTQYF.

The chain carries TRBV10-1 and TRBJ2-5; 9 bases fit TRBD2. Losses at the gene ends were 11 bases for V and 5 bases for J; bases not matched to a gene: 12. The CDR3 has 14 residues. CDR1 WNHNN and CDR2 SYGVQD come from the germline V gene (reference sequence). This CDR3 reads CARGEREVRETQYF. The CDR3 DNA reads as TGCGCCCGCGGAGAGCGGGAGGTACGGGAGACCCAGTACTTC.

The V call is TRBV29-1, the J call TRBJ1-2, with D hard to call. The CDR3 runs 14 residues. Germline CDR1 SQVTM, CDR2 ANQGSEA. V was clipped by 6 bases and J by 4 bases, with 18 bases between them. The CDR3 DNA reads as TGCAGCGTCCTCGGACTCCAACGGGGCTATGGCTACACCTTC. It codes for CSVLGLQRGYGYTF.

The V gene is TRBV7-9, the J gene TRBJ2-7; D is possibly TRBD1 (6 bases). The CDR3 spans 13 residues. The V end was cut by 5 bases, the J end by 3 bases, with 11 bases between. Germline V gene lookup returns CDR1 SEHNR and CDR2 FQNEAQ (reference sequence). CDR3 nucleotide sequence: TGTGCCAGCAGCGGGACACCGGACTACGAGCAGTACTTC. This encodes CASSGTPDYEQYF.

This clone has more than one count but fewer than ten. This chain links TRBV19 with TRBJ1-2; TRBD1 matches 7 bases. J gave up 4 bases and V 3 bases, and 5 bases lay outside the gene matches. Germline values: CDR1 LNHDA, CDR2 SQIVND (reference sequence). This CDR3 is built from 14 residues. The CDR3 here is CASSIRQGSYGYTF. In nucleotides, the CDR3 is TGTGCCAGTAGTATTCGACAGGGAAGCTATGGCTACACCTTC.

The CDR3 coding sequence is TGCACCAGCAGCCAAGACCCCGCTCCTTCTAGCGTATCCTACAATGAGCAGTTCTTC. Translation: CTSSQDPAPSSVSYNEQFF. V usage is TRBV1 and J usage is TRBJ2-1; the table's D call, TRBD2, was not checked against the DNA. TRBV1 is recorded as a pseudogene. The CDR3 sequence is 19 residues long.

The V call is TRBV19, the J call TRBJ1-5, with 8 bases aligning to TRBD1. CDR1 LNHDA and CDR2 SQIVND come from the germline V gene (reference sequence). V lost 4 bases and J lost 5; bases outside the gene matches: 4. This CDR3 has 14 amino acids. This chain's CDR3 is CASSTGQGHQPQHF. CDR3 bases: TGTGCCAGTAGTACCGGACAGGGCCATCAGCCCCAGCATTTT.

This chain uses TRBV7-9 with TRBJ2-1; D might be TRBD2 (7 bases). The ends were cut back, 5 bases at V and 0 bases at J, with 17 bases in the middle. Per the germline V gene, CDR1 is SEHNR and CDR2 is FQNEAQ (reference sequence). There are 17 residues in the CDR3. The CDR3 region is CASSGGAGDRSYNEQFF. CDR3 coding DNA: TGTGCCAGCAGCGGGGGCGCGGGGGATCGCTCCTACAATGAGCAGTTCTTC.

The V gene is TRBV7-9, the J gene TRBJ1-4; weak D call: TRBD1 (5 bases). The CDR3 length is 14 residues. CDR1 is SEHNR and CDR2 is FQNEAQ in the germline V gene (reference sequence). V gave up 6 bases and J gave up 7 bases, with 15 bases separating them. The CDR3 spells CASSPQGGTEKLFF. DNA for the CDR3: TGTGCCAGCAGTCCCCAAGGAGGGACTGAAAAACTGTTTTTT.

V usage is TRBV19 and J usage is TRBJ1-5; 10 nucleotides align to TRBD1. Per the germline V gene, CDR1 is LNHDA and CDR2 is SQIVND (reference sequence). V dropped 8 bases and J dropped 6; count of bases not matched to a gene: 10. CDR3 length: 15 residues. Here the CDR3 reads CASARQGAEGQPQHF. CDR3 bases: TGTGCCAGTGCCCGACAGGGGGCTGAGGGTCAGCCCCAGCATTTT.

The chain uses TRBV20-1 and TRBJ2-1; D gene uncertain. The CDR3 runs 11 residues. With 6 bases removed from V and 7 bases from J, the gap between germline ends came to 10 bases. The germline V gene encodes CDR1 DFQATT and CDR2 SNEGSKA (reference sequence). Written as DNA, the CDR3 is TGCAGTGCAGAAAGGCGTAATGAGCAGTTCTTC. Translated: CSAERRNEQFF.

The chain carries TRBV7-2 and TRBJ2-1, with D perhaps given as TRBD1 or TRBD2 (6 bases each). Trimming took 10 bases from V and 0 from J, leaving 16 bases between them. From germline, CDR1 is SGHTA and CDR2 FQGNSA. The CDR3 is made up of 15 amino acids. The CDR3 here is CATGAGFGSYNEQFF. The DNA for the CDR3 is TGTGCCACAGGGGCGGGATTTGGCTCCTACAATGAGCAGTTCTTC.

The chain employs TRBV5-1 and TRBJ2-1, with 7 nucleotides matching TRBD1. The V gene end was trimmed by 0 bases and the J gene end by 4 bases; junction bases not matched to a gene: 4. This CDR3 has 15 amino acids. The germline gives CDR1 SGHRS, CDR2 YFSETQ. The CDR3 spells CASSLGSTGYNEQFF. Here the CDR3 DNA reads TGCGCCAGCAGCTTGGGGTCGACAGGGTACAATGAGCAGTTCTTC.

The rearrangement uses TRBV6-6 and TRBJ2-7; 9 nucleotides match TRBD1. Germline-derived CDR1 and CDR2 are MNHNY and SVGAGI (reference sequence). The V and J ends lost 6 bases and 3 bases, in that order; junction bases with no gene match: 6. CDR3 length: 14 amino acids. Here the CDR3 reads CASRGQGMGYEQYF. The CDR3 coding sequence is TGTGCCAGCAGGGGACAGGGCATGGGCTACGAGCAGTACTTC.

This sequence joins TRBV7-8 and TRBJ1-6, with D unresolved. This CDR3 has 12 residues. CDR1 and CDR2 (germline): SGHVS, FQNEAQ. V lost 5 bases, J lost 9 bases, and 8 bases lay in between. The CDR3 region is CASSRTSSPLHF. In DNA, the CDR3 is TGTGCCAGCAGCCGGACCTCTTCACCCCTCCACTTT.

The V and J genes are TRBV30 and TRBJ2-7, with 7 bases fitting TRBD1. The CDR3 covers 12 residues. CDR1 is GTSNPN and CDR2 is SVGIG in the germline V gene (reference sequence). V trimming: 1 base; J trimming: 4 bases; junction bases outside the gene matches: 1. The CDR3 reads CAWSGQGYEQYF. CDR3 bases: TGTGCCTGGAGTGGACAGGGTTACGAGCAGTACTTC.